This T cell receptor beta chain was sequenced during a study of blood T cell repertoires in COVID-19. About the research overall: Sample material is recorded as cDNA or gDNA derived from T cells, B-cell-depleted T cells, or PBMCs.

Profiling relied on immunoSEQ multiplex PCR, and the TCRdb table lists in-frame clones only, not all of them. The sample lists hundreds of thousands of clones, 85% to 90% occurring once. Participants' own reports of clinical history determined their cohort assignment. Cohort 3 donors were reported recovered after two negative PCRs, clearance, or symptom resolution. This TCR was sampled from a man aged 25-45 years who had recovered from COVID-19. Sequenced input: PBMCs or T cells enriched from blood (not recorded which).

CDR3 residues: CASSYRGMTDTQYF. The CDR3 bases are TGTGCCAGTAGTTATAGGGGAATGACAGATACGCAGTATTTT. The V call is TRBV19, the J call TRBJ2-3; tentatively, D is TRBD1 (5 bases). Germline V gene data show CDR1 as LNHDA and CDR2 as SQIVND (reference sequence). The CDR3 spans 14 residues. V shed 5 bases and J shed 3 bases, with 12 bases lying between them.